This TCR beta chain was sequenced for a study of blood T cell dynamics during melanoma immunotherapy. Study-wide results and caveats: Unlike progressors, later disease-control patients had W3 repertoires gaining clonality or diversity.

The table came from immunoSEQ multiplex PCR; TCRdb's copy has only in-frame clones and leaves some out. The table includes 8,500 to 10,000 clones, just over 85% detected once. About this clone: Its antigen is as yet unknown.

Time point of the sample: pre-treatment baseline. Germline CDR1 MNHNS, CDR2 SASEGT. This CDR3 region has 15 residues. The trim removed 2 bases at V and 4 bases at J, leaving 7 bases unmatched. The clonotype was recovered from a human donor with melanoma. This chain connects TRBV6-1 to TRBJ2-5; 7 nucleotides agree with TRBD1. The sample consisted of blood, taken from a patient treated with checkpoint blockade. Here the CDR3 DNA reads TGTGCCAGCAGTGAAAACAGGGGTAAACGAGAGACCCAGTACTTC. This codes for CASSENRGKRETQYF.